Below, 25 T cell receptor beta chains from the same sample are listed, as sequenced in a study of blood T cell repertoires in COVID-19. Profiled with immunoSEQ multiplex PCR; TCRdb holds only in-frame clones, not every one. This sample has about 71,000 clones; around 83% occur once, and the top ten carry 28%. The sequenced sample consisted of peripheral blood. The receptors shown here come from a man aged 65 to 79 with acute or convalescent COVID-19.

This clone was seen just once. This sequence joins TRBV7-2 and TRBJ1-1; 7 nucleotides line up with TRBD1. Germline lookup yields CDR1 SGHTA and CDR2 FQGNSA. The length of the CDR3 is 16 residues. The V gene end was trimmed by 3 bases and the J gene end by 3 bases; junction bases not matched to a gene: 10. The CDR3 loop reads CASSFPLGGRDTEAFF. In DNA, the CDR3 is TGTGCCAGCAGCTTCCCTCTAGGGGGCCGGGACACTGAAGCTTTCTTT.

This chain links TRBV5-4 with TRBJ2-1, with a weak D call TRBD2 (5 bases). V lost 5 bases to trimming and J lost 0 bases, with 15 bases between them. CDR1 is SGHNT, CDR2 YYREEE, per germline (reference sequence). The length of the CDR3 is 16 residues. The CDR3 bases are TGTGCCAGCAGGCCCGAAGCGGATAGCTCCTACAATGAGCAGTTCTTC. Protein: CASRPEADSSYNEQFF.

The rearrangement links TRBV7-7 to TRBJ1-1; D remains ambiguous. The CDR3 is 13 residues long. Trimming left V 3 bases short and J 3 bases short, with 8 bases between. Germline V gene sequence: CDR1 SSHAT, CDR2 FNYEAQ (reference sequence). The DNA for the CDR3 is TGTGCCAGCAGCTTGCGGAGAGACACTGAAGCTTTCTTT. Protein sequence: CASSLRRDTEAFF. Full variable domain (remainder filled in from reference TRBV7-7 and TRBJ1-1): GAGVSQSPRYKVTKRGQDVTLRCDPISSHATLYWYQQALGQGPEFLTYFNYEAQPDKSGLPSDRFSAERPEGSISTLTIQRTEQRDSAMYRCASSLRRDTEAFFGQGTRLTVV.

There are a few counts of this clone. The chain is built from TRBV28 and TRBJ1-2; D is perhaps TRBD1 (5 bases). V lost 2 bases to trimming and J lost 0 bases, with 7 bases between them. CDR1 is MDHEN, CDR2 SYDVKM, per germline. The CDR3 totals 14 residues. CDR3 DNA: TGTGCCAGCAGTTTAGGGGCGGCTAACTATGGCTACACCTTC. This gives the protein CASSLGAANYGYTF.

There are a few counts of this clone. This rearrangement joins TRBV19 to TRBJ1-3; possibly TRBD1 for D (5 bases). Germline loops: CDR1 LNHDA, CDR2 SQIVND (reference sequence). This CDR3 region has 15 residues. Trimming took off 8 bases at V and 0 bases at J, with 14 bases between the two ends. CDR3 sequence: CASAYDRRSGNTIYF. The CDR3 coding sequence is TGTGCCAGTGCTTACGACAGACGCTCTGGAAACACCATATATTTT.

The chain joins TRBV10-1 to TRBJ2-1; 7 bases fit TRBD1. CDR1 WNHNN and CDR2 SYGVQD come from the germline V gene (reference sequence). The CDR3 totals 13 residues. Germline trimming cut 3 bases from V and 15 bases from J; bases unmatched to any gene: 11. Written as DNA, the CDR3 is TGCGCCAGCAGTGAACGAAGGGGGCTCAGGGCGTTCTTC. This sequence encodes CASSERRGLRAFF.

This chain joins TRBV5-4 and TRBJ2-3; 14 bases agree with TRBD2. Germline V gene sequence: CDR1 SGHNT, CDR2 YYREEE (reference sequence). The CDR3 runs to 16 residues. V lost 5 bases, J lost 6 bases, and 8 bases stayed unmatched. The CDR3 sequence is CASSVGTSGSGDTQYF. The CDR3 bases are TGTGCCAGCAGTGTAGGGACTAGCGGGAGTGGCGATACGCAGTATTTT.

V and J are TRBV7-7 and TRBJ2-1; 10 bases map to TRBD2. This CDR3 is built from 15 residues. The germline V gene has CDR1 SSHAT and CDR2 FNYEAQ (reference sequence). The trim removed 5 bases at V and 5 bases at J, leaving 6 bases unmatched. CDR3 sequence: CASSLGTSVHNEQFF. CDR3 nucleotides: TGTGCCAGCAGCCTGGGGACTAGCGTACACAATGAGCAGTTCTTC.

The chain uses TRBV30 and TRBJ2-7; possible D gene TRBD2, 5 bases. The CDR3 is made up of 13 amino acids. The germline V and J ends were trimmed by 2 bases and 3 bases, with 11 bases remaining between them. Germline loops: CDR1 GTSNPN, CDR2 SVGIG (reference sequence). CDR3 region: CAWSPARGYEQYF. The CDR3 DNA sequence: TGTGCCTGGAGTCCCGCCCGGGGCTACGAGCAGTACTTC. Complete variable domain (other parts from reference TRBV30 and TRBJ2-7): SQTIHQWPATLVQPVGSPLSLECTVEGTSNPNLYWYRQAAGRGLQLLFYSVGIGQISSEVPQNLSASRPQDRQFILSSKKLLLSDSGFYLCAWSPARGYEQYFGPGTRLTVT.

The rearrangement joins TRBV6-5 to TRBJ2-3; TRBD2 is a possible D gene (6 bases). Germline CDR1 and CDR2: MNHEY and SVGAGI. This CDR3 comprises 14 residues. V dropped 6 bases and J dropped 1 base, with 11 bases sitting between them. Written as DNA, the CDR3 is TGTGCCAGCAGGGAGGCTAGCGGCACAGATACGCAGTATTTT. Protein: CASREASGTDTQYF.

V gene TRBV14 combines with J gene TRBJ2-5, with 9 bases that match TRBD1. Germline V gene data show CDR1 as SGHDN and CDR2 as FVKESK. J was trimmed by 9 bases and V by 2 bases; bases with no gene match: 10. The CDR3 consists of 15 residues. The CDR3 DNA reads TGTGCCAGCAGCCAATTGGGACAGGGCAAAGGGGCCCAGTACTTC. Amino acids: CASSQLGQGKGAQYF.

CDR3 residues: CASSIVVLAKNIQYF. Written as DNA, the CDR3 is TGTGCCAGTAGTATCGTCGTCTTAGCCAAAAACATTCAGTACTTC. The V call is TRBV19, the J call TRBJ2-4; D not resolved. Per germline, CDR1 LNHDA and CDR2 SQIVND (reference sequence). The CDR3 spans 15 residues. The V gene lost 3 bases and the J gene lost 0 bases, with 9 bases spanning the gap.

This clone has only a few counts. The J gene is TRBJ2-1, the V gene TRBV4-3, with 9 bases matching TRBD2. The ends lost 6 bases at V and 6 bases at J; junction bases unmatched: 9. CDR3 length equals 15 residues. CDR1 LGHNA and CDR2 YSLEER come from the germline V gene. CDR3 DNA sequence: TGCGCCAGCAGAAAAGTAGCGGGAGTCCGCAATGAGCAGTTCTTC. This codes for CASRKVAGVRNEQFF.

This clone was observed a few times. CDR3 region: CASTRDYIYNEQFF. For the CDR3, the DNA is TGTGCCAGCACAAGGGACTATATCTACAATGAGCAGTTCTTC. The V gene is TRBV5-4, the J gene TRBJ2-1; 7 bases align to TRBD2. Germline V lookup: CDR1 SGHNT, CDR2 YYREEE (reference sequence). V lost 6 bases, J lost 3 bases, and 6 bases stayed unmatched. CDR3 length: 14 amino acids.

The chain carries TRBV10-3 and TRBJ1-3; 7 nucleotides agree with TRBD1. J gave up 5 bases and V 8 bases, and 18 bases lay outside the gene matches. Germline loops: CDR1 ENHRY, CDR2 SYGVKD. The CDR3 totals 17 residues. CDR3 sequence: CAIAGGYIGQARNTIYF. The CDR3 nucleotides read TGTGCCATCGCTGGGGGGTATATCGGACAGGCGCGAAACACCATATATTTT.

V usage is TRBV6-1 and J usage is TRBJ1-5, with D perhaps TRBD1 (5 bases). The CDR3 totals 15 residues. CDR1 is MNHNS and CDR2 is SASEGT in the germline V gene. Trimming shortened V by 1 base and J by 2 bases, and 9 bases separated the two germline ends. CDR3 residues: CASSEGGGGNQPQHF. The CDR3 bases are TGTGCCAGCAGTGAAGGGGGGGGTGGCAATCAGCCCCAGCATTTT.

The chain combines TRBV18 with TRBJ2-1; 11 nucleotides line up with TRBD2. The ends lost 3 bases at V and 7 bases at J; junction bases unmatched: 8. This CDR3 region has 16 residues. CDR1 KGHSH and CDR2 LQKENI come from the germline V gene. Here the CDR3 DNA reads TGTGCCAGCTCACCGTCGACTAGCGGGATGGGTAATGAGCAGTTCTTC. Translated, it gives CASSPSTSGMGNEQFF.

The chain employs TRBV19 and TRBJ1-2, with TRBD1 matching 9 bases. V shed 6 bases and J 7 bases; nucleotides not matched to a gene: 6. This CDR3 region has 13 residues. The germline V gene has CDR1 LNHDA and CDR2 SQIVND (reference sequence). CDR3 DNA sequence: TGTGCCAGTAGGAAACAGGGGGCGCTTGGCTACACCTTC. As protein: CASRKQGALGYTF.

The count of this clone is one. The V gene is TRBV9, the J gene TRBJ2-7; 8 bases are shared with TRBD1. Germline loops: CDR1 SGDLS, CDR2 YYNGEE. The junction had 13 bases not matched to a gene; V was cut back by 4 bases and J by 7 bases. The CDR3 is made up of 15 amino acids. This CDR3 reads CASSSHRTGIGEQYF. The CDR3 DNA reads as TGTGCCAGCAGCTCCCATAGGACAGGGATTGGGGAGCAGTACTTC.

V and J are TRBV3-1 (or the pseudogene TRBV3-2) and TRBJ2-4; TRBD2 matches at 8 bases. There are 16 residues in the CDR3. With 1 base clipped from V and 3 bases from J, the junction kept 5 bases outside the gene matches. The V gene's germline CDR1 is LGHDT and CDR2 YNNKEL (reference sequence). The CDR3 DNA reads TGTGCCAGCAGCCAAGTTCCAGCGGGGGACAAAAACATTCAGTACTTC. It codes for CASSQVPAGDKNIQYF.

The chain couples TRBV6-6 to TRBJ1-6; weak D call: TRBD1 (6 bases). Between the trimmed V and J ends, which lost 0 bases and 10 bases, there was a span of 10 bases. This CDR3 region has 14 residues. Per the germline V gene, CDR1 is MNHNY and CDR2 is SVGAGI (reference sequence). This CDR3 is CASSYSTGGSPLHF. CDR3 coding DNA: TGTGCCAGCAGTTACTCGACAGGTGGCTCACCCCTCCACTTT.

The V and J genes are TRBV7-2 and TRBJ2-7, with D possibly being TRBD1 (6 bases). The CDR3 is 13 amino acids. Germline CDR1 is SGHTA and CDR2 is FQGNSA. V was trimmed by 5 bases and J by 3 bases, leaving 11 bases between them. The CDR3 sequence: CASSLDRNYEQYF. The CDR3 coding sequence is TGTGCCAGCAGCCTGGACAGAAACTACGAGCAGTACTTC.

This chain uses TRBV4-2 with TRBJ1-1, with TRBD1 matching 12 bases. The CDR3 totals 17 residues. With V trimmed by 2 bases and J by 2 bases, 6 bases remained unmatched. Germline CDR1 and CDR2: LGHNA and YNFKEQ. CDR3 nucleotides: TGTGCCAGCAGCCAACGCGGGACAGGGGGCCGAAACACTGAAGCTTTCTTT. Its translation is CASSQRGTGGRNTEAFF.

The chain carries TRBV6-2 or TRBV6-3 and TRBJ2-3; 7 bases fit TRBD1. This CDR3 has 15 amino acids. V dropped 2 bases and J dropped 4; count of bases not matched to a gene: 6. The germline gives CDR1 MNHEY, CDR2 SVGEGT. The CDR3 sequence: CASSYSGQEPDTQYF. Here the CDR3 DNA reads TGTGCCAGCAGTTACAGCGGACAGGAACCAGATACGCAGTATTTT.

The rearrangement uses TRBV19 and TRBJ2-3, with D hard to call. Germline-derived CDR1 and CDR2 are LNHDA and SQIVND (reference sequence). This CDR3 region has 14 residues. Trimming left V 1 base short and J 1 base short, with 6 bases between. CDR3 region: CASSIGLRTDTQYF. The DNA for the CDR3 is TGTGCCAGTAGTATAGGGCTGCGCACAGATACGCAGTATTTT.